This T cell receptor beta chain was sequenced for a study of cytomegalovirus exposure and HLA in healthy donors. Study-level information: Early release data held roughly 90 million unique TCRs from HLA-typed donors. Study-wide results and limits: It was reported in a later analysis that an Asian-associated ancestry cluster showed fewer N-insertions than the roughly 710-donor mean. The dataset shows that most TCR sequences were rare, while some public TCRs occurred in many donors.

As for this clone: Its antigen is undetermined.

This PCR relied on a set of 60 Vbeta primers and 13 Jbeta primers. Measured with immunoSEQ multiplex PCR; TCRdb has only the in-frame clones, and not every one. The data hold hundreds of thousands of clones, with roughly 89% observed a single time. Material for sequencing was PBMCs. The clonotype comes from a woman younger than 35 in good health and CMV-seronegative.

This CDR3 is CASTRTGGSNEQFF. The CDR3 nucleotides are TGTGCCAGCACGAGGACAGGGGGCTCCAATGAGCAGTTCTTC. This chain uses TRBV6-5 with TRBJ2-1, with TRBD1 identical over 11 bases. Germline-derived CDR1 and CDR2 are MNHEY and SVGAGI. The CDR3 contains 14 residues. The junction had 5 bases not matched to a gene; V was cut back by 7 bases and J by 6 bases.